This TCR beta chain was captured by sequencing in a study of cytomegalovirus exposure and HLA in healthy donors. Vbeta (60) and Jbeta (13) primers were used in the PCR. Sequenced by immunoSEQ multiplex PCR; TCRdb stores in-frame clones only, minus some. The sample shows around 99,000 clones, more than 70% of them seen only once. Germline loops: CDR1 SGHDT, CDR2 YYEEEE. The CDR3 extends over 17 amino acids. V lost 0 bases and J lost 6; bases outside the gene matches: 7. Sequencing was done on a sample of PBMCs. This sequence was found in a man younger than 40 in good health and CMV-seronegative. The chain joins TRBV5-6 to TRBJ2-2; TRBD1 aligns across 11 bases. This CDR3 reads CASSLEGQGDEAGELFF. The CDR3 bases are TGTGCCAGCAGCTTGGAGGGACAGGGGGACGAGGCCGGGGAGCTGTTTTTT.